The 9 T cell receptor beta chains given below trace back to one sample, sequenced in a study of lymphopenia after photon versus proton radiotherapy. Using immunoSEQ multiplex PCR, the repertoire was profiled, and TCRdb retains in-frame clones only, with some absent. Of 20,000 to 30,000 clones listed, 90% are singletons. This material consisted of peripheral blood, taken from a patient treated with photon-based radiotherapy. The receptors were gathered from a woman in her forties or fifties with cholangiocarcinoma.

As to this clone: One end of the junction is discordant with germline, which a read error may explain. The chain joins TRBV30 to TRBJ2-7; D remains unclear. The CDR3 extends over 12 amino acids. Germline lookup yields CDR1 GTSNPN and CDR2 SVGIG (reference sequence). The CDR3 spells CAWSSASDEQYF. The CDR3 coding sequence is TGTGCCTGGTCTTCCGCCTCCGACGAGCAGTACTTC.

The chain carries TRBV7-2 and TRBJ1-2; TRBD1 might be the D (5 bases). V was trimmed by 1 base and J by 0 bases, leaving 12 bases between them. The CDR3 length is 16 residues. Looked up from germline, CDR1 is SGHTA and CDR2 is FQGNSA. CDR3 residues: CASSLGWRGANYGYTF. The CDR3 nucleotides are TGTGCCAGCAGCTTAGGTTGGAGGGGCGCTAACTATGGCTACACCTTC.

The chain has TRBV6-4 and TRBJ2-7; D might be TRBD1 (6 bases). Germline assignment: CDR1 MRHNA and CDR2 SNTAGT. CDR3 length: 13 amino acids. V was clipped by 4 bases and J by 7 bases, with 14 bases between them. The CDR3 DNA sequence: TGTGCCAGCAGTGTACAGGGTGCTTGGGAGCAGTACTTC. Residues: CASSVQGAWEQYF.

This chain joins TRBV4-3 and TRBJ1-2; D might be TRBD1 (6 bases). CDR3 size: 13 residues. Germline assignment: CDR1 LGHNA and CDR2 YSLEER. V lost 0 bases and J 7 bases, leaving 9 bases between the germline ends. CDR3: CASSQDYRAGYTF. As DNA, the CDR3 is TGCGCCAGCAGCCAAGATTACAGGGCTGGCTACACCTTC.

The chain couples TRBV4-1 to TRBJ2-7, with a weak D call TRBD2 (5 bases). The V and J ends lost 4 bases and 4 bases respectively, with 20 bases between them. This CDR3 has 16 amino acids. In germline, CDR1 is MGHRA, CDR2 YSYEKL. CDR3 sequence (DNA): TGCGCCAGCAGCCCGGCCCTGGGCGGGCCCGAATACGAGCAGTACTTC. Translated: CASSPALGGPEYEQYF.

V and J are TRBV10-3 and TRBJ1-1; D remains unclear. The CDR3 has 13 residues. CDR1 is ENHRY and CDR2 is SYGVKD in the germline V gene. V shed 4 bases and J shed 3 bases, with 9 bases lying between them. The chain's CDR3 is CAISVREDTEAFF. DNA of the CDR3: TGTGCCATCAGTGTACGGGAGGACACTGAAGCTTTCTTT.

This chain links TRBV12-5 with TRBJ1-2, with D maybe TRBD1 (5 bases). Germline assignment: CDR1 LGHNT and CDR2 FRNRAP. The CDR3 totals 16 residues. V shed 0 bases and J shed 6 bases, with 17 bases lying between them. Written as DNA, the CDR3 is TGTGCTAGTGGTTTGGTACTTCAGGGTCGGAATAATGGCTACACCTTC. Translation gives CASGLVLQGRNNGYTF.

A word on this clone: This is likely a read error, given that the CDR3 carries no conserved phenylalanine or tryptophan at its end. The rearrangement joins TRBV9 to TRBJ1-5; D unclear. The V gene lost 3 bases and the J gene lost 3 bases, with 13 bases spanning the gap. From germline, CDR1 is SGDLS and CDR2 YYNGEE. This CDR3 has 15 amino acids. CDR3 DNA sequence: TGTGCCAGCAGCGCCAGTGGAGGTGACAATCAGCCCCAGCATCTT. It yields the protein CASSASGGDNQPQHL.

This clone came up once. The chain carries TRBV2 and TRBJ1-3, with TRBD1 matching 11 bases. The V and J ends lost 7 bases and 8 bases, in that order; junction bases with no gene match: 10. CDR1 is SNHLY and CDR2 is FYNNEI in the germline V gene. This CDR3 spans 15 amino acids. In nucleotides, the CDR3 is TGTGCCAGCACTATTAGGACAGGGGGCTTTGACACCATATATTTT. This encodes CASTIRTGGFDTIYF.